The source of this T cell receptor beta chain is a study of Graves' ophthalmopathy and Graves' hyperthyroidism. Study conclusions and caveats: Blood also contained most of the expanded thyroid clonotypes above 0.001 frequency.

V lost 0 bases and J 2 bases, leaving 19 bases between the germline ends. CDR1 and CDR2 from the germline V gene are SGHAT and FQNNGV. The CDR3 runs to 18 residues. Transcripts of RNA were the source for amplifying TCR beta CDR3 regions. An initial RT-PCR round employing HTBI primers preceded a second-round multiplex PCR. TCRdb fed the multiplex PCR reads into MiXCR, producing one record per CDR3 protein. In the table there are around 1.1 million distinct CDR3 sequences, about 38% of which are singletons. A word on this clonotype: Its antigen is unknown.

Sequencing input: peripheral blood or thyroid tissue (not recorded which). The TCR comes from an adult man with Graves' hyperthyroidism. This sequence joins TRBV11-2 and TRBJ1-2; tentatively, D is TRBD1 (6 bases). CDR3 residues: CASSLDLVAGAKNYGYTF. DNA for the CDR3: TGTGCCAGCAGCTTAGATCTGGTGGCAGGGGCGAAAAACTATGGCTACACCTTC. Combining the CDR3 with reference TRBV11-2 and TRBJ1-2 gives the whole variable domain EAGVAQSPRYKIIEKRQSVAFWCNPISGHATLYWYQQILGQGPKLLIQFQNNGVVDDSQLPKDRFSAERLKGVDSTLKIQPAKLEDSAVYLCASSLDLVAGAKNYGYTFGSGTRLTVV.